This T cell receptor beta chain appears in the sequencing data of a study of cytomegalovirus exposure and HLA in healthy donors. The CDR3 consists of 18 residues. Trimming cost V 0 bases and J 5 bases; bases outside gene matches: 13. Germline CDR1 reads MNHNS; CDR2 reads SASEGT. Sequencing was performed with immunoSEQ multiplex PCR; in TCRdb, only in-frame clones are kept and a portion is missing. The sample lists 160,000 or so clones, more than 70% seen once, with roughly 3% in the top ten. A word on this clone: Antigen specificity is unknown.

General observations from the study: Reported results showed that the classifier diagnosed cytomegalovirus status with high specificity and sensitivity. Despite most TCR sequences being rare, some public TCRs occurred in many donors. There were 150 to 200 TCR beta chains listed as cytomegalovirus-associated.

The TCR comes from a young man in good health and CMV-seronegative. This chain joins TRBV6-1 and TRBJ2-5; the match to TRBD1 covers 9 bases. The sample consisted of PBMCs. CDR3 protein: CASSEAGATGGLTETQYF. The DNA for the CDR3 is TGTGCCAGCAGTGAAGCTGGAGCGACAGGGGGGTTAACTGAGACCCAGTACTTC.